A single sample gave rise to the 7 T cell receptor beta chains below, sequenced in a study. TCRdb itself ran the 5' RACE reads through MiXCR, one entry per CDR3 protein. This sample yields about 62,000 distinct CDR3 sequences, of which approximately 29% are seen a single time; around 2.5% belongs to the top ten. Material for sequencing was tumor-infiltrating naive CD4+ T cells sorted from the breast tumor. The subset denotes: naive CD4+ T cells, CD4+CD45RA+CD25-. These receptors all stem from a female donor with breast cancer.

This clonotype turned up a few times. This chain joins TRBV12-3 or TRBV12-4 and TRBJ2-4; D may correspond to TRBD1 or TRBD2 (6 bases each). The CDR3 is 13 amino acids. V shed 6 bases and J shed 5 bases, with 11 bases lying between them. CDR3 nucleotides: TGTGCCAGCAGGCCCCGGGGGCAAAACATTCAGTACTTC. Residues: CASRPRGQNIQYF.

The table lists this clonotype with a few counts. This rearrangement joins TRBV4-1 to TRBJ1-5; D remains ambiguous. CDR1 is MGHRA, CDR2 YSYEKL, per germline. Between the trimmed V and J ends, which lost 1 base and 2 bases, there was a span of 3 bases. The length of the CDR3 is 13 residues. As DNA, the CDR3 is TGCGCCAGCAGCCAAGCCGGCAATCAGCCCCAGCATTTT. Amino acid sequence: CASSQAGNQPQHF.

The chain's CDR3 is CASSLRPEDSFYGYTF. CDR3 bases: TGTGCCAGCAGCTTACGCCCCGAGGACTCGTTCTATGGCTACACCTTC. The chain recombines TRBV7-6 with TRBJ1-2; D not resolved. In germline, CDR1 is SGHVS, CDR2 FNYEAQ. The CDR3 runs 16 residues. The V gene lost 2 bases and the J gene lost 4 bases, with 17 bases spanning the gap.

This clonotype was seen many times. CDR3 DNA: TGCGCCAGCAGCTCGACAGGGGCTACCAATCAGCCCCAGCATTTT. Protein sequence: CASSSTGATNQPQHF. V and J are TRBV4-1 and TRBJ1-5, with 8 positions matching TRBD1. Germline trimming cut 5 bases from V and 3 bases from J; bases unmatched to any gene: 6. The CDR3 is made up of 15 amino acids. Germline V gives CDR1 MGHRA, CDR2 YSYEKL.

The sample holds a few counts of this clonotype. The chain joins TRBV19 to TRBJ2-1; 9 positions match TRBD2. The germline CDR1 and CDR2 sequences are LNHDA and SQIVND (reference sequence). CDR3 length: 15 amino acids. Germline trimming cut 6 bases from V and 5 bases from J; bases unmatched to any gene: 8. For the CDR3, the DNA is TGTGCCAGTAGCTTTACTAGCGGGTACAACAATGAGCAGTTCTTC. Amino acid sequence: CASSFTSGYNNEQFF.

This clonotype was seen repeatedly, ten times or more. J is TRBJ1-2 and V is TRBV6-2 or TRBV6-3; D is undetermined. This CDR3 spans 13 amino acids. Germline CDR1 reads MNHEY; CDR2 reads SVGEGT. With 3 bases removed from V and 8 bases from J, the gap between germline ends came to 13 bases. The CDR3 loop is CASSYSGIEGYTF. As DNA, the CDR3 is TGTGCCAGCAGTTATAGCGGGATCGAGGGCTACACCTTC.

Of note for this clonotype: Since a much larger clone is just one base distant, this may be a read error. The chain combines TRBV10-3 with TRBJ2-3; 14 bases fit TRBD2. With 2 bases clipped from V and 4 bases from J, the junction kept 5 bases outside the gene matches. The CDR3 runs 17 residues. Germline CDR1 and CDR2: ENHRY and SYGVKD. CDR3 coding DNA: TGTGCCATCAGTGAGGCGGGGACTAGCGGGGGTTCAGATACGCAGTATTTT. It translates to CAISEAGTSGGSDTQYF.